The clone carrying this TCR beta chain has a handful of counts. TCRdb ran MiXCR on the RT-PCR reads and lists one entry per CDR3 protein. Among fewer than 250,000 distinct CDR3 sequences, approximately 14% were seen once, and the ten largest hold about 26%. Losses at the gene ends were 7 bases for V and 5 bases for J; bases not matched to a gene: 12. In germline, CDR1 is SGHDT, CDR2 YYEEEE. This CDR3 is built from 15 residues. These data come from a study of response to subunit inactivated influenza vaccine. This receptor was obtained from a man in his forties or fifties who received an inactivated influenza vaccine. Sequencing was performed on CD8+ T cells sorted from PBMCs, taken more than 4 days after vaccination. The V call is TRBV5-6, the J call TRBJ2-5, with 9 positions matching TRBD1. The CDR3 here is CASSHGTGIGETQYF. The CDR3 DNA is TGTGCCAGCTCCCATGGGACAGGGATTGGGGAGACCCAGTACTTC.